The 5 T cell receptor beta chains presented below share a single source sample, sequenced in a study of blood T cells in healthy people across ages. A sample-barcoded 5' primer and a J-beta primer mix were used in a second PCR of roughly 6 to 12 cycles. TCRdb analysed the 5' RACE reads with MiXCR anew, one entry per CDR3 protein. The sample has 650,000 to 1,000,000 distinct CDR3 sequences; approximately 35% are singletons. Sequences were obtained from blood. These receptors were collected from a man between 18 and 35 years old in good health.

This clonotype was seen a few times. This chain links TRBV9 with TRBJ1-1; tentatively, D is TRBD1 (5 bases). The length of the CDR3 is 14 residues. Trimming pared 4 bases from V and 2 bases from J, leaving 12 bases between. Germline V gene lookup returns CDR1 SGDLS and CDR2 YYNGEE. The CDR3 DNA reads as TGTGCCAGCAGCAGACAGCCCGTAAACACTGAAGCTTTCTTT. It encodes CASSRQPVNTEAFF.

This rearrangement joins TRBV10-3 to TRBJ2-3; a possible D gene is TRBD1 (5 bases). The ends were cut back, 5 bases at V and 1 base at J, with 13 bases in the middle. Germline V gene lookup returns CDR1 ENHRY and CDR2 SYGVKD. This CDR3 comprises 15 residues. The CDR3 coding sequence is TGTGCCATCAGTCTCACAGGAGTCGGCACAGATACGCAGTATTTT. The encoded protein is CAISLTGVGTDTQYF.

The chain links TRBV18 to TRBJ1-4; D unresolved. The CDR3 covers 15 residues. Germline values: CDR1 KGHSH, CDR2 LQKENI. The V end was cut by 0 bases, the J end by 8 bases, with 13 bases between. CDR3 DNA: TGTGCCAGCTCACCACCGGCCAGGATGGGGGAAAAACTGTTTTTT. Protein product: CASSPPARMGEKLFF.

The CDR3 sequence is CASSGGAGSYNEQFF. CDR3 DNA: TGTGCCAGCAGCGGTGGGGCAGGCTCCTACAATGAGCAGTTCTTC. This chain links TRBV12-3 or TRBV12-4 with TRBJ2-1, with D perhaps TRBD1 (5 bases). The germline V and J ends were trimmed by 6 bases and 0 bases, with 12 bases remaining between them. The CDR3 spans 15 residues.

Notes on this clonotype: A read error may account for a junction end that differs from germline. The CDR3 spells CACSEDSGANVLTF. Here the CDR3 DNA reads TGTGCCTGCAGTGAGGACTCTGGGGCCAACGTCCTGACTTTC. The chain recombines TRBV2 with TRBJ2-6; no definite D call. This CDR3 is 14 amino acids long. CDR1 SNHLY and CDR2 FYNNEI come from the germline V gene. Supplemented by reference TRBV2 and TRBJ2-6, the full variable domain reads EPEVTQTPSHQVTQMGQEVILRCVPISNHLYFYWYRQILGQKVEFLVSFYNNEISEKSEIFDDQFSVERPDGSNFTLKIRSTKLEDSAMYFCACSEDSGANVLTFGAGSRLTVL.